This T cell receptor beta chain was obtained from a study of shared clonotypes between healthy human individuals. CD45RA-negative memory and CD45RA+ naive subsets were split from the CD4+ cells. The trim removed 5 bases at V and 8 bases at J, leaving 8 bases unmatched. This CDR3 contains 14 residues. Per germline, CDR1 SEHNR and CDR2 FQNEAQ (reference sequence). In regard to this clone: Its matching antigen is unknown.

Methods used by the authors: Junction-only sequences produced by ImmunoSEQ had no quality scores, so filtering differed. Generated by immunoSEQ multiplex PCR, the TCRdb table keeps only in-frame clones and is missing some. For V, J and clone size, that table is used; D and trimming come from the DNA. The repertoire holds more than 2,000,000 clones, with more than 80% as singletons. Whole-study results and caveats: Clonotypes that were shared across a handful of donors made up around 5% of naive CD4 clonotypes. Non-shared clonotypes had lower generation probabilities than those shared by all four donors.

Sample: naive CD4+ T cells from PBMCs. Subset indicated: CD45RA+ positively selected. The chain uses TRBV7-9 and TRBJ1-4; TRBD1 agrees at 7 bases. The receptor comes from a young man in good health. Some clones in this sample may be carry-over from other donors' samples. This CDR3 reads CASSQAGTAEKLFF. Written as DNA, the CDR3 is TGTGCCAGCAGCCAAGCCGGGACAGCAGAAAAACTGTTTTTT. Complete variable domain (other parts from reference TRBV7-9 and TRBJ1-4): DTGVSQNPRHKITKRGQNVTFRCDPISEHNRLYWYRQTLGQGPEFLTYFQNEAQLEKSRLLSDRFSAERPKGSFSTLEIQRTEQGDSAMYLCASSQAGTAEKLFFGSGTQLSVL.